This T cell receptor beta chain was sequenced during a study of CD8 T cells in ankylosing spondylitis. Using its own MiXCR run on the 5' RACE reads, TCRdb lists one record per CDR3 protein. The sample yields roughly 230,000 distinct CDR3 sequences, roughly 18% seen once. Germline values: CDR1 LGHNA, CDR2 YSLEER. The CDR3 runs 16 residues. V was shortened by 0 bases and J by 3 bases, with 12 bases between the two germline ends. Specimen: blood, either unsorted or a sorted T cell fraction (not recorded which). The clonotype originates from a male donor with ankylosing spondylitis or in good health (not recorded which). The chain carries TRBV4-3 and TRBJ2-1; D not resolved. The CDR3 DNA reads TGCGCCAGCAGCCAAGATGGAAAGGGTGGCTACAATGAGCAGTTCTTC. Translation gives CASSQDGKGGYNEQFF.